The 2 T cell receptor beta chains presented below share a single source sample, sequenced in a study of blood T cell repertoires in COVID-19. Generated by immunoSEQ multiplex PCR, the TCRdb table keeps only in-frame clones and is missing some. The sample contains about 320,000 clones, 85% of which appear only once. Sequenced input: PBMCs or T cells enriched from blood (not recorded which). These receptors were taken from a woman aged 25 to 45 who had been exposed to COVID-19.

The V and J genes are TRBV3-1 (or the pseudogene TRBV3-2) and TRBJ1-4; the D gene is possibly TRBD1 (5 bases). CDR3 size: 18 residues. Germline V gene sequence: CDR1 LGHDT, CDR2 YNNKEL (reference sequence). The ends were cut back, 2 bases at V and 6 bases at J, with 22 bases in the middle. Written as DNA, the CDR3 is TGTGCCAGCAGCCAACAAGATGTTTTAGGACAAAGGGATGAAAAACTGTTTTTT. Translating gives CASSQQDVLGQRDEKLFF.

The gene calls are TRBV21-1 and TRBJ2-7; TRBD2, as called in the table, went unchecked against the DNA. TRBV21-1 has pseudogene status. There are 14 residues in the CDR3. The CDR3 sequence is CASSKGTSVYEQYF. The CDR3 DNA reads as TGTGCCAGCAGCAAGGGGACTAGCGTCTACGAGCAGTACTTC.